This T cell receptor (beta chain) comes out of a study of cytomegalovirus exposure and HLA in healthy donors. The wider study: Findings of an earlier analysis included over 95 million unique TCR beta sequences from 190 million or so T cells. Study-wide points: Associated with cytomegalovirus, according to the listing, were some 180 TCR beta chains. In a later analysis, CMV-associated beta chains were mostly HLA-associated, it appeared. The authors later linked a missense DCLRE1C variant to TCR beta V- and J-gene trimming.

13 Jbeta primers and 60 Vbeta primers were used for the PCR. TCRdb keeps only in-frame clones here, not all; method: immunoSEQ multiplex PCR. The data show under 150,000 clones, with approximately 78% seen just once and over 4.5% held by the top ten. Worth noting for this clone: Its cognate antigen is unknown.

From germline, CDR1 is SQVTM and CDR2 ANQGSEA. CDR3 size: 13 residues. Trimming cost V 4 bases and J 3 bases; bases outside gene matches: 3. Sequenced: PBMCs. This sequence originates from a woman aged 40 to 50 in good health and CMV-seropositive. This rearrangement joins TRBV29-1 to TRBJ2-7; 10 bases map to TRBD1. In DNA form, the CDR3 reads TGCAGCGTTGTGGGACAGGGGCACTACGAGCAGTACTTC. Protein sequence: CSVVGQGHYEQYF.